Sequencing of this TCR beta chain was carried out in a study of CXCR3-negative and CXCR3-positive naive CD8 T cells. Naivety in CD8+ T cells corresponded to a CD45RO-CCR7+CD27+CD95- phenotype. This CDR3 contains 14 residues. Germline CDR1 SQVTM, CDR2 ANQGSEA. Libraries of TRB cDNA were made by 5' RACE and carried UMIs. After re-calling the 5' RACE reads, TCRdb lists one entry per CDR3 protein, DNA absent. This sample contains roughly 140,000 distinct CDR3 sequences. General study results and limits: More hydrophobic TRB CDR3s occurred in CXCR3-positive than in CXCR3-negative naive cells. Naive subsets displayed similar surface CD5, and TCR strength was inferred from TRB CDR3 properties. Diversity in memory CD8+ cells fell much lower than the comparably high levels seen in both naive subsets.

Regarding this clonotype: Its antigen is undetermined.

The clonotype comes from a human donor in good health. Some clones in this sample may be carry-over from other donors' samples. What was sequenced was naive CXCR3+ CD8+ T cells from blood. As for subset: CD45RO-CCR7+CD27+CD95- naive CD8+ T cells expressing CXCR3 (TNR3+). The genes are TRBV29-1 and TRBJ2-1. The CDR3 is CSVESGSVYNEQFF.